This TCR beta chain was documented in a study of regulatory and conventional T cells in RAG deficiency. Repertoires were generated with immunoSEQ multiplex PCR, while TCRdb's copy carries only in-frame clones and drops some. Of about 30,000 clones listed, roughly 96% are singletons. This clone was seen a single time. Its matching antigen is unknown. The sample contains more than one DNA sequence encoding this CDR3. Germline V CDR1 and CDR2: MNHEY, SVGAGI. The germline V and J ends were trimmed by 10 bases and 5 bases, with 15 bases remaining between them. The CDR3 contains 14 residues. The study's findings and limits: Treg unique TCR beta sequences were about 91-fold fewer in Omenn syndrome and CID/AS patients than controls.

Genomic DNA came from blood conventional CD4+ T cells gated CD25-low CD127-high. The same sample was also studied in work on regulatory T cells. That publication notes: Amplification used 52 TRBV primers and 13 TRBJ primers. Skewed V and J usage and few unique V-J pairs marked patient repertoires, most in Tregs.

The sequenced sample was CD25- CD4+ T cells sorted from blood. The TCR originated in a human donor in good health. The gene calls are TRBV6-5 and TRBJ1-6, with TRBD1 as a possible D gene (6 bases). In DNA, the CDR3 is TGTGCCACCGGTGGACAGCCGAATAATTCACCCCTCCACTTT. Protein product: CATGGQPNNSPLHF.